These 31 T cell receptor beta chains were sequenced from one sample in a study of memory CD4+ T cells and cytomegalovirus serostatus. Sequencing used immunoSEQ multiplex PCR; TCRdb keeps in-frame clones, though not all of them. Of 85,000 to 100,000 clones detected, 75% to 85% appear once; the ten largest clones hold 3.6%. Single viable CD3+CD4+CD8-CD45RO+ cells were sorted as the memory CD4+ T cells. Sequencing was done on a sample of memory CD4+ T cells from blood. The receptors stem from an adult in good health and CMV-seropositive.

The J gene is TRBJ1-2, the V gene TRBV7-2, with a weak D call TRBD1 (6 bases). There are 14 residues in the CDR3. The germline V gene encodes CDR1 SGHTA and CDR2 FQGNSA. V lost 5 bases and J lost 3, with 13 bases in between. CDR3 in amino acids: CASSLGGHDYGYTF. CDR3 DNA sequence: TGTGCCAGCAGCCTGGGGGGACATGACTATGGCTACACCTTC.

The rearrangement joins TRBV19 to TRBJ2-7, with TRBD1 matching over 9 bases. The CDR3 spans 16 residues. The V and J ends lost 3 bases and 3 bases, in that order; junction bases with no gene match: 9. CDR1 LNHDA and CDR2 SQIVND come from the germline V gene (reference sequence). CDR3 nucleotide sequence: TGTGCCAGTAGTATGGGACAGGGAAGCGTGGTCTACGAGCAGTACTTC. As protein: CASSMGQGSVVYEQYF.

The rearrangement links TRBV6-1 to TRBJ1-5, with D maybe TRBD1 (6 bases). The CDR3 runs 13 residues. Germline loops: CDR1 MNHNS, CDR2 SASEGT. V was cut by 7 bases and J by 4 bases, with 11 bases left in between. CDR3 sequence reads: CASKGQWNQPQHF. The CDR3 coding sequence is TGTGCCAGCAAGGGACAATGGAATCAGCCCCAGCATTTT.

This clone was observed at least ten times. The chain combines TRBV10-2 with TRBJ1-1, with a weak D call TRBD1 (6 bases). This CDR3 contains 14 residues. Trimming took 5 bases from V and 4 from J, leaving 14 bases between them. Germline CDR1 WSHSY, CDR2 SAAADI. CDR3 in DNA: TGCGCCAGCAGTATCAGGGGAGGGGGCACTGAAGCTTTCTTT. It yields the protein CASSIRGGGTEAFF.

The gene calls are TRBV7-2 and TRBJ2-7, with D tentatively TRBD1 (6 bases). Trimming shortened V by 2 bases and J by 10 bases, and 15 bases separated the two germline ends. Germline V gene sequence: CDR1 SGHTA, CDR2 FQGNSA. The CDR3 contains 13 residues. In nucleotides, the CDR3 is TGTGCCAGCAGCTTAATGGACAGCTCAAGACAGTACTTC. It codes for CASSLMDSSRQYF.

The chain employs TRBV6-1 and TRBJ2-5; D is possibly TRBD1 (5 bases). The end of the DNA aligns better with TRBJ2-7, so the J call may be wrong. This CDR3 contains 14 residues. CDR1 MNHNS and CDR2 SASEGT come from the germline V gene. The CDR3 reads CASSEVGPTYEQYF. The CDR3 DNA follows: TGTGCCAGCAGTGAGGTGGGGCCTACCTACGAGCAGTACTTC.

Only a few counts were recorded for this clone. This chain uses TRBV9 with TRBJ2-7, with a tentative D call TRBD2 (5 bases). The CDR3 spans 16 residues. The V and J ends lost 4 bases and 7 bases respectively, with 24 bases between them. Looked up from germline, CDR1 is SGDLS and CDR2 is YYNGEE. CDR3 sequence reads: CASSLVADPRGGEQYF. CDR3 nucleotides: TGTGCCAGCAGCCTTGTTGCGGACCCTCGGGGTGGGGAGCAGTACTTC.

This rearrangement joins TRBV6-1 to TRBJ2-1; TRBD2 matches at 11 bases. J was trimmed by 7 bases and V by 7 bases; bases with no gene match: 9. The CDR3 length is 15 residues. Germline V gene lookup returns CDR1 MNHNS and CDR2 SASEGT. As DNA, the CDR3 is TGTGCCAGCACCAAACCGGGACTAGCGGCAAATGAGCAGTTCTTC. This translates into CASTKPGLAANEQFF.

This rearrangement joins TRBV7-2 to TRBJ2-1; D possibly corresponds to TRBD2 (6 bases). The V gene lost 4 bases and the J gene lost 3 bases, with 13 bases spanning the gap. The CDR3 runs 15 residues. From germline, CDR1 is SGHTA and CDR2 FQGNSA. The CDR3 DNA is TGTGCCAGCAGCTCCGGGGGTGGAGACTACAATGAGCAGTTCTTC. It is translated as CASSSGGGDYNEQFF.

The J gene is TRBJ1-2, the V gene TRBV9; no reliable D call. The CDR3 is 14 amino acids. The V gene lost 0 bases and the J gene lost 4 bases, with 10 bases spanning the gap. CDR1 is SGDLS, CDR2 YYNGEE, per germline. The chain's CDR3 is CASSVDGDSYGYTF. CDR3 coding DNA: TGTGCCAGCAGCGTAGACGGGGATAGCTATGGCTACACCTTC.

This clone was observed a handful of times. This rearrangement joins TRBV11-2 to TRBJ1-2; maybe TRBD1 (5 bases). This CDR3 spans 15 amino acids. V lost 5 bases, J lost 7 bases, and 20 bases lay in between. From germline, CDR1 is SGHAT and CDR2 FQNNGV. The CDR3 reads CASSPRGRVSGGYTF. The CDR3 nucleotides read TGTGCCAGCAGCCCCCGGGGCAGGGTTTCAGGTGGCTACACCTTC.

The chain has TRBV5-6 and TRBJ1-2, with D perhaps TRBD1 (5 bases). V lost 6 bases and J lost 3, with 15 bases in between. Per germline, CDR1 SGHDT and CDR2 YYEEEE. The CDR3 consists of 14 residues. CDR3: CASNTGEGYYGYTF. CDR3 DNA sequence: TGTGCCAGCAACACGGGGGAGGGCTACTATGGCTACACCTTC.

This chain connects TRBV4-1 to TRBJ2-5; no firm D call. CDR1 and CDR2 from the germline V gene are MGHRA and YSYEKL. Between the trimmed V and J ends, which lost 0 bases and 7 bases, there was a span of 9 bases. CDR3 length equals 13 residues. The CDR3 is CASSQEAVGTQYF. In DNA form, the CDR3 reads TGCGCCAGCAGCCAAGAGGCCGTAGGGACCCAGTACTTC.

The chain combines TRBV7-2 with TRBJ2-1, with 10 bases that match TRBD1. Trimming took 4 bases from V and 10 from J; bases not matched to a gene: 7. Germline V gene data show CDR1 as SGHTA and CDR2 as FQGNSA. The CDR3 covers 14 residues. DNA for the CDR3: TGTGCCAGCAGCTCCTGGGACAGGGGAGGAGAGCAGTTCTTC. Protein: CASSSWDRGGEQFF.

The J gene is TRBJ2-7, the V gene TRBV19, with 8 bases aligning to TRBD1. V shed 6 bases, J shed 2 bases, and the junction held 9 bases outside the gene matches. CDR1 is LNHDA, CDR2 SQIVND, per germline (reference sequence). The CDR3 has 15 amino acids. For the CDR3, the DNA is TGTGCCAGTAGCAAGGGACAGGCATATACCTACGAGCAGTACTTC. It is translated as CASSKGQAYTYEQYF.

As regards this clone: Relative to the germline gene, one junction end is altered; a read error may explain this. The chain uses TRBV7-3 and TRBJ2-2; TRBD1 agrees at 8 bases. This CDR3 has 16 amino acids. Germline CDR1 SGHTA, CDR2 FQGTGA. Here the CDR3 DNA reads TGTGCCAGCAGCCTAACCCACGGACAGGGATCCGGGGAGCTGTTTTTT. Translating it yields CASSLTHGQGSGELFF.

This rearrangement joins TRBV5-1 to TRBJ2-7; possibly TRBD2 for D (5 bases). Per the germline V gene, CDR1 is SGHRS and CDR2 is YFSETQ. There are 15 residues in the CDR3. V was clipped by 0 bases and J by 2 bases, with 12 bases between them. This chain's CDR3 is CASSLAGGTAYEQYF. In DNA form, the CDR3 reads TGCGCCAGCAGCTTGGCCGGAGGAACAGCCTACGAGCAGTACTTC.

CDR3 sequence: CASSLSGLGQYF. The CDR3 DNA is TGTGCCAGCAGCTTATCGGGACTAGGGCAGTATTTT. V is TRBV7-8 and J is TRBJ2-3; 8 bases match TRBD2. Germline trimming cut 2 bases from V and 11 bases from J; bases unmatched to any gene: 3. CDR3 size: 12 residues. Germline V gene sequence: CDR1 SGHVS, CDR2 FQNEAQ.

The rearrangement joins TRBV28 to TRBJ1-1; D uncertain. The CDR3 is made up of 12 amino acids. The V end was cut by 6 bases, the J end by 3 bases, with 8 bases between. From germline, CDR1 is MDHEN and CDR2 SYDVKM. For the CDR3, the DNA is TGTGCCAGCAGCACGACTGACACTGAAGCTTTCTTT. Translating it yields CASSTTDTEAFF.

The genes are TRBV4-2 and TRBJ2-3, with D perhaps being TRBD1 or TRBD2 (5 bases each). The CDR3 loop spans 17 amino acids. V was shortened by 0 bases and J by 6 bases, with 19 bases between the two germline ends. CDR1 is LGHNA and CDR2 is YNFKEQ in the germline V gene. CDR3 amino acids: CASSQDPAGQGADTQYF. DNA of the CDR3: TGTGCCAGCAGCCAAGACCCGGCGGGTCAAGGGGCGGATACGCAGTATTTT.

CDR3 sequence reads: CASSLSDGYGYTF. In nucleotides, the CDR3 is TGTGCCAGCAGCTTGTCAGACGGATATGGCTACACCTTC. The chain couples TRBV5-6 to TRBJ1-2; D remains unclear. Trimming took off 1 base at V and 5 bases at J, with 9 bases between the two ends. This CDR3 region has 13 residues. The germline CDR1 and CDR2 sequences are SGHDT and YYEEEE.

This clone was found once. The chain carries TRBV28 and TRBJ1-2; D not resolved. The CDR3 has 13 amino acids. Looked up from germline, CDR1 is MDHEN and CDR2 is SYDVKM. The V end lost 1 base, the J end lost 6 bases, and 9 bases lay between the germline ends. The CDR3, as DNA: TGTGCCAGCAGTTTATTTTCCGGGGATGGCTACACCTTC. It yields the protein CASSLFSGDGYTF.

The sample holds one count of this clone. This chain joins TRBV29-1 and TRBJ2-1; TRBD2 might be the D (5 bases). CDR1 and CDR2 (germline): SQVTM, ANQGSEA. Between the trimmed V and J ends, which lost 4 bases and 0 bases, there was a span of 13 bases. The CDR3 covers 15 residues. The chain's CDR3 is CSVGKAADSYNEQFF. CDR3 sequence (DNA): TGCAGCGTTGGAAAAGCGGCAGACTCCTACAATGAGCAGTTCTTC.

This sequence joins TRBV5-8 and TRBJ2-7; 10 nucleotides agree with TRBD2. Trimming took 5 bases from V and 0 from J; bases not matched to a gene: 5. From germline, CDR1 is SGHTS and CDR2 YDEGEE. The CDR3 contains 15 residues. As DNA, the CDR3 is TGTGCCAGCAGGGGACTAGCGATTAGCTCCTACGAGCAGTACTTC. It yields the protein CASRGLAISSYEQYF.

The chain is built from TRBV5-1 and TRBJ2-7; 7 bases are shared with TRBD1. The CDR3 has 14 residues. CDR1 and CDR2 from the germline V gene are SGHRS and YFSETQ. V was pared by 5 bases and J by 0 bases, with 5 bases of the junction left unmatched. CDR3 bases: TGCGCCAGCAGTCCGGACAGGAGCTCCTACGAGCAGTACTTC. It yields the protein CASSPDRSSYEQYF.

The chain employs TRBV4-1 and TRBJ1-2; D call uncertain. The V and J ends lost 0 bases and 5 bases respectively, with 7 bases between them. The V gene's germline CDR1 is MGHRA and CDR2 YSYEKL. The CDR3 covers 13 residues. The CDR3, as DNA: TGCGCCAGCAGCCAAGACACTTCTTATGGCTACACCTTC. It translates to CASSQDTSYGYTF.

This CDR3 reads CASSFSGTGGWNTEAFF. CDR3 nucleotides: TGCGCCAGCAGCTTCAGCGGGACAGGGGGATGGAACACTGAAGCTTTCTTT. The V gene is TRBV5-1, the J gene TRBJ1-1; 11 positions match TRBD1. Unmatched junction bases numbered 7, after V lost 2 bases and J lost 1 base. Per the germline V gene, CDR1 is SGHRS and CDR2 is YFSETQ. The CDR3 covers 17 residues.

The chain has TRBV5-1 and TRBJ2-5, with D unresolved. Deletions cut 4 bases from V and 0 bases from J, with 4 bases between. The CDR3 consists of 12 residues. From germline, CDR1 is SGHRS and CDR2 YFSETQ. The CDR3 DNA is TGCGCCAGCAGCCAACACCAAGAGACCCAGTACTTC. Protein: CASSQHQETQYF.

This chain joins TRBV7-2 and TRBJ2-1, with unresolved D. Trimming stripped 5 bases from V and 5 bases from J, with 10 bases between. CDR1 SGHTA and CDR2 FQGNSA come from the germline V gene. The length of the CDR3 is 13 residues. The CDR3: CASSKDQHNEQFF. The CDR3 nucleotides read TGTGCCAGCAGCAAAGACCAACACAATGAGCAGTTCTTC.

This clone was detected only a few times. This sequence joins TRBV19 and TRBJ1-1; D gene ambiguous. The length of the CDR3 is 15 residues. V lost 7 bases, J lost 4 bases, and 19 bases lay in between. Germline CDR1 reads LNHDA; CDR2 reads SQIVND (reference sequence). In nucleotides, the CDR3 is TGTGCCAGTACCCTAAGAGGAGGTGGTGGCACTGAAGCTTTCTTT. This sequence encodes CASTLRGGGGTEAFF.

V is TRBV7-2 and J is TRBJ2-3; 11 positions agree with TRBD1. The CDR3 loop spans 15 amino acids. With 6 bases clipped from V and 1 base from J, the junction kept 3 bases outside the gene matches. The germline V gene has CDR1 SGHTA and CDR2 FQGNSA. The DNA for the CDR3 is TGTGCCAGCAGGAGGGACAGGGGGGGCACAGATACGCAGTATTTT. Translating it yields CASRRDRGGTDTQYF. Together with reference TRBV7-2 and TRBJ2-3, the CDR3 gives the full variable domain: GAGVSQSPSNKVTEKGKDVELRCDPISGHTALYWYRQSLGQGLEFLIYFQGNSAPDKSGLPSDRFSAERTGGSVSTLTIQRTQQEDSAVYLCASRRDRGGTDTQYFGPGTRLTVL.